This entry lists 26 T cell receptor beta chains sequenced from one sample in a study of T-cell memory formation after mild COVID-19. TCRdb ran MiXCR on the 5' RACE reads and lists one entry per CDR3 protein. The sample has about 210,000 distinct CDR3 sequences; around 25% are singletons. Sequenced input: PBMCs or a T cell subset sorted from them (not recorded which). Source of these receptors: an adult woman who had mild COVID-19 (a few samples of this study predate the infection). Cell type and time point are not known.

This clonotype was seen a handful of times. The J gene is TRBJ2-3, the V gene TRBV6-2 or TRBV6-3, with TRBD2 matching over 10 bases. The CDR3 runs 15 residues. The junction had 2 bases not matched to a gene; V was cut back by 3 bases and J by 2 bases. Germline V gene data show CDR1 as MNHEY and CDR2 as SVGEGT. The CDR3, as DNA: TGTGCCAGCAGTTATAGCGGGAGGATCACAGATACGCAGTATTTT. This gives the protein CASSYSGRITDTQYF.

The chain links TRBV20-1 to TRBJ1-1; maybe TRBD1 (5 bases). Trimming cost V 0 bases and J 9 bases, with 11 bases left between them. The germline gives CDR1 DFQATT, CDR2 SNEGSKA (reference sequence). This CDR3 spans 12 amino acids. The CDR3 DNA sequence: TGCAGTGCTAGAGATATGGGGCTTCAAGCTTTCTTT. It codes for CSARDMGLQAFF.

The chain uses TRBV7-2 and TRBJ2-7; TRBD2 agrees at 10 bases. Germline V lookup: CDR1 SGHTA, CDR2 FQGNSA. V lost 4 bases and J lost 4; bases outside the gene matches: 7. This CDR3 has 15 residues. The DNA of the CDR3 is TGTGCCAGCAGCTCCCCAGCGGGAGGGCTGTACGAGCAGTACTTC. Protein sequence: CASSSPAGGLYEQYF.

The V call is TRBV11-2, the J call TRBJ1-2; D is ambiguous. The CDR3 contains 14 residues. Trimming took 1 base from V and 3 from J, leaving 9 bases between them. Germline loops: CDR1 SGHAT, CDR2 FQNNGV. CDR3 sequence reads: CASSLALGDYGYTF. For the CDR3, the DNA is TGTGCCAGCAGCTTAGCCCTCGGAGACTATGGCTACACCTTC.

The CDR3 spells CASSLPDSTGELFF. DNA for the CDR3: TGTGCCAGCAGCTTACCAGACAGCACCGGGGAGCTGTTTTTT. The chain combines TRBV7-3 with TRBJ2-2, with D tentatively TRBD1 (5 bases). The CDR3 totals 14 residues. The germline V gene encodes CDR1 SGHTA and CDR2 FQGTGA. Trimming stripped 2 bases from V and 4 bases from J, with 8 bases between.

This clonotype has only a few counts. The chain is built from TRBV10-3 and TRBJ2-7; TRBD1 agrees at 9 bases. After removal of 6 bases from V and 4 bases from J, the junction contained 10 bases not matched to a gene. Germline CDR1 is ENHRY and CDR2 is SYGVKD. The CDR3 length is 15 residues. The CDR3 loop is CAISKPGQGSYEQYF. The CDR3 DNA follows: TGTGCCATCAGCAAACCGGGACAGGGTTCGTACGAGCAGTACTTC.

The chain recombines TRBV30 with TRBJ1-5; D possibly corresponds to TRBD1 (5 bases). Germline V gene sequence: CDR1 GTSNPN, CDR2 SVGIG (reference sequence). Trimming took off 2 bases at V and 5 bases at J, with 10 bases between the two ends. The CDR3 has 13 residues. The CDR3, as DNA: TGTGCCTGGAGTTGGCAGGGTCATCAGCCCCAGCATTTT. Protein: CAWSWQGHQPQHF.

The rearrangement links TRBV20-1 to TRBJ2-7; 9 nucleotides line up with TRBD2. The germline gives CDR1 DFQATT, CDR2 SNEGSKA (reference sequence). V dropped 5 bases and J dropped 2; count of bases not matched to a gene: 7. This CDR3 has 14 residues. CDR3 sequence reads: CSAPQAGGTYEQYF. The CDR3 DNA reads as TGCAGTGCTCCGCAGGCGGGGGGGACCTACGAGCAGTACTTC.

V is TRBV12-3 or TRBV12-4 and J is TRBJ2-2; D uncertain. This CDR3 comprises 16 residues. V was pared by 11 bases and J by 0 bases, with 19 bases between. The CDR3 is CASSRAISSNTGELFF. Written as DNA, the CDR3 is TGTGCCTCATCCCGGGCGATCTCCTCGAACACCGGGGAGCTGTTTTTT.

The gene calls are TRBV6-2 or TRBV6-3 and TRBJ1-2; D possibly corresponds to TRBD1 (5 bases). The CDR3 length is 15 residues. Trimming pared 7 bases from V and 2 bases from J, leaving 17 bases between. Germline loops: CDR1 MNHEY, CDR2 SVGEGT. CDR3 DNA: TGTGCCAGCACAGCCGACCGGGACGGCAACTATGGCTACACCTTC. Translation: CASTADRDGNYGYTF.

This clonotype was seen only a few times. V is TRBV29-1 and J is TRBJ2-2; possibly TRBD1 for D (6 bases). In germline, CDR1 is SQVTM, CDR2 ANQGSEA. Deletions cut 4 bases from V and 8 bases from J, with 17 bases between. This CDR3 region has 14 residues. As DNA, the CDR3 is TGCAGCGTTGGCCTCCAGGGGTCACCGGGGGAGCTGTTTTTT. Protein sequence: CSVGLQGSPGELFF.

In its sample, this clonotype was seen a few times. The chain links TRBV12-3 or TRBV12-4 to TRBJ1-4; perhaps TRBD1 as D (6 bases). This CDR3 region has 18 residues. Trimming took 1 base from V and 4 from J, leaving 19 bases between them. The CDR3 sequence is CASSLVFSTGTLNEKLFF. The CDR3 region has the DNA TGTGCCAGCAGTTTAGTCTTTAGCACAGGGACCCTTAATGAAAAACTGTTTTTT.

This clonotype was counted between two and nine times. V usage is TRBV24-1 and J usage is TRBJ2-2, with D possibly matching TRBD2 (6 bases). The length of the CDR3 is 12 residues. Trimming shortened V by 10 bases and J by 5 bases, and 10 bases separated the two germline ends. The V gene's germline CDR1 is KGHDR and CDR2 SFDVKD. CDR3 residues: CATQAGTGELFF. The DNA of the CDR3 is TGTGCCACGCAGGCGGGGACCGGGGAGCTGTTTTTT.

The chain links TRBV7-9 to TRBJ1-5; D gene uncertain. Trimming took off 4 bases at V and 7 bases at J, with 11 bases between the two ends. The germline CDR1 and CDR2 sequences are SEHNR and FQNEAQ (reference sequence). CDR3 size: 13 residues. Written as DNA, the CDR3 is TGTGCCAGCAGCTCAGAGCTAGAACAGCCCCAGCATTTT. Translating gives CASSSELEQPQHF. Using reference TRBV7-9 and TRBJ1-5 for the parts outside the CDR3, the full variable domain is DTGVSQNPRHKITKRGQNVTFRCDPISEHNRLYWYRQTLGQGPEFLTYFQNEAQLEKSRLLSDRFSAERPKGSFSTLEIQRTEQGDSAMYLCASSSELEQPQHFGDGTRLSIL.

This clonotype has a handful of counts. The chain has TRBV3-1 and TRBJ2-1; D might be TRBD1 (5 bases). Germline lookup yields CDR1 LGHDT and CDR2 YNNKEL (reference sequence). The CDR3 has 14 residues. Trimming pared 5 bases from V and 9 bases from J, leaving 17 bases between. For the CDR3, the DNA is TGTGCCAGCAGCGCTACGAATAATAGGGGTGAGCAGTTCTTC. It yields the protein CASSATNNRGEQFF.

The chain uses TRBV13 and TRBJ1-1; unclear D gene. The CDR3 is made up of 12 amino acids. Trimming stripped 5 bases from V and 10 bases from J, with 14 bases between. Germline V lookup: CDR1 PRHDT, CDR2 FYEKMQ (reference sequence). In nucleotides, the CDR3 is TGTGCCAGCAGCCCACGCCGGAGCGGAGCTTTCTTT. Protein: CASSPRRSGAFF.

V and J are TRBV30 and TRBJ1-4, with 7 positions matching TRBD1. The germline CDR1 and CDR2 sequences are GTSNPN and SVGIG (reference sequence). The CDR3 runs to 13 residues. V dropped 4 bases and J dropped 8; count of bases not matched to a gene: 7. CDR3 nucleotides: TGTGCCTGGAAGAGGGGGCGCCGAGAAAAACTGTTTTTT. Encoded protein: CAWKRGRREKLFF. Variable domain in full (rest from reference TRBV30 and TRBJ1-4): SQTIHQWPATLVQPVGSPLSLECTVEGTSNPNLYWYRQAAGRGLQLLFYSVGIGQISSEVPQNLSASRPQDRQFILSSKKLLLSDSGFYLCAWKRGRREKLFFGSGTQLSVL.

For this clonotype: A junction end diverges from the germline sequence, so it may reflect a read error. This chain uses TRBV9 with TRBJ2-1; possibly TRBD2 for D (5 bases). Germline V lookup: CDR1 SGDLS, CDR2 YYNGEE. This CDR3 has 13 residues. The CDR3 nucleotides read TGTGCCAGCAGGTCCGGTGACTACCATGAGCAGTTCTTC. This translates into CASRSGDYHEQFF.

The gene calls are TRBV5-1 and TRBJ2-1; TRBD2 aligns across 8 bases. The ends lost 1 base at V and 4 bases at J; junction bases unmatched: 4. The germline V gene encodes CDR1 SGHRS and CDR2 YFSETQ. This CDR3 is 15 amino acids long. The CDR3 is CASSLRVAGYNEQFF. DNA for the CDR3: TGCGCCAGCAGCTTGCGAGTAGCGGGGTACAATGAGCAGTTCTTC.

CDR3 protein: CASSWIGTVGQETQYF. CDR3 sequence (DNA): TGTGCCAGCAGCTGGATAGGGACCGTCGGCCAAGAGACCCAGTACTTC. The gene calls are TRBV7-9 and TRBJ2-5; D may be TRBD1 or TRBD2 (5 bases each). The CDR3 has 16 amino acids. Germline V gene lookup returns CDR1 SEHNR and CDR2 FQNEAQ (reference sequence). The V end was cut by 4 bases, the J end by 1 base, with 16 bases between. The variable domain in full, with the rest retrieved from reference TRBV7-9 and TRBJ2-5, is DTGVSQNPRHKITKRGQNVTFRCDPISEHNRLYWYRQTLGQGPEFLTYFQNEAQLEKSRLLSDRFSAERPKGSFSTLEIQRTEQGDSAMYLCASSWIGTVGQETQYFGPGTRLLVL.

The chain employs TRBV18 and TRBJ2-1; no clear D. The CDR3 covers 14 residues. Per germline, CDR1 KGHSH and CDR2 LQKENI. Trimming cost V 0 bases and J 3 bases, with 6 bases left between them. DNA for the CDR3: TGTGCCAGCTCACCACCGAACAGCTACAATGAGCAGTTCTTC. This sequence encodes CASSPPNSYNEQFF.

The V gene is TRBV7-9, the J gene TRBJ1-6, with D unresolved. The V gene lost 3 bases and the J gene lost 10 bases, with 13 bases spanning the gap. This CDR3 is built from 14 residues. Germline V gene data show CDR1 as SEHNR and CDR2 as FQNEAQ (reference sequence). The CDR3 reads CASSFSLGESPLHF. The CDR3 region has the DNA TGTGCCAGCAGCTTTTCACTCGGGGAATCACCCCTCCACTTT. The complete variable domain, with remaining parts taken from reference TRBV7-9 and TRBJ1-6, reads DTGVSQNPRHKITKRGQNVTFRCDPISEHNRLYWYRQTLGQGPEFLTYFQNEAQLEKSRLLSDRFSAERPKGSFSTLEIQRTEQGDSAMYLCASSFSLGESPLHFGNGTRLTVT.

This clonotype turned up a few times. The chain couples TRBV12-3 or TRBV12-4 to TRBJ2-7, with 7 bases identical to TRBD2. The CDR3 is 16 residues long. Trimming took 1 base from V and 6 from J; bases not matched to a gene: 12. CDR3 in DNA: TGTGCCAGCAGTTTAGACCTAAGCGGGGTGCCCCTCGAGCAGTACTTC. Translated: CASSLDLSGVPLEQYF.

The V gene is TRBV13, the J gene TRBJ2-3; D might be TRBD2 (5 bases). The CDR3 consists of 14 residues. Looked up from germline, CDR1 is PRHDT and CDR2 is FYEKMQ (reference sequence). Trimming took 1 base from V and 4 from J, leaving 9 bases between them. This chain's CDR3 is CASSLERVADTQYF. CDR3 in DNA: TGTGCCAGCAGCTTAGAGAGGGTCGCAGATACGCAGTATTTT.

The rearrangement uses TRBV12-3 or TRBV12-4 and TRBJ2-7; D is possibly TRBD2 (7 bases). This CDR3 has 15 amino acids. The germline V and J ends were trimmed by 3 bases and 7 bases, with 19 bases remaining between them. The CDR3 sequence is CASSFSSRGAGEQYF. The CDR3, as DNA: TGTGCCAGCAGTTTTAGTTCCCGGGGGGCAGGGGAGCAGTACTTC.

This clonotype was observed at least ten times. The chain carries TRBV5-1 and TRBJ2-1; 7 bases map to TRBD2. The J segment lost 4 bases and the V segment lost 5 bases, leaving 6 bases of the junction unmatched. This CDR3 spans 14 amino acids. Germline V CDR1 and CDR2: SGHRS, YFSETQ. The DNA of the CDR3 is TGCGCCAGCAGGGCGGGGGAGACTTACAATGAGCAGTTCTTC. As protein: CASRAGETYNEQFF.